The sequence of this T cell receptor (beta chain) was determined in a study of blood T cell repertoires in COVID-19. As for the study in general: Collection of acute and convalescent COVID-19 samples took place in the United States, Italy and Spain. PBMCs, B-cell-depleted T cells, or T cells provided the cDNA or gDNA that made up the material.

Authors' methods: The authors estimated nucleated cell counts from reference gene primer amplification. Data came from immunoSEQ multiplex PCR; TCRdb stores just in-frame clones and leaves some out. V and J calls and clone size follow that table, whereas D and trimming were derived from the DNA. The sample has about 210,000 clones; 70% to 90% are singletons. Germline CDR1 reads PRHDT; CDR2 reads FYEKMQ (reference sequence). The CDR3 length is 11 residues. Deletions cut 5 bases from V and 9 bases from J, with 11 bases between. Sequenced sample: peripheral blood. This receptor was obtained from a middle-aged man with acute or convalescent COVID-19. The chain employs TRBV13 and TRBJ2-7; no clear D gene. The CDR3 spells CASSIASGQYF. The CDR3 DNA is TGTGCCAGCAGCATAGCTTCGGGGCAGTACTTC.